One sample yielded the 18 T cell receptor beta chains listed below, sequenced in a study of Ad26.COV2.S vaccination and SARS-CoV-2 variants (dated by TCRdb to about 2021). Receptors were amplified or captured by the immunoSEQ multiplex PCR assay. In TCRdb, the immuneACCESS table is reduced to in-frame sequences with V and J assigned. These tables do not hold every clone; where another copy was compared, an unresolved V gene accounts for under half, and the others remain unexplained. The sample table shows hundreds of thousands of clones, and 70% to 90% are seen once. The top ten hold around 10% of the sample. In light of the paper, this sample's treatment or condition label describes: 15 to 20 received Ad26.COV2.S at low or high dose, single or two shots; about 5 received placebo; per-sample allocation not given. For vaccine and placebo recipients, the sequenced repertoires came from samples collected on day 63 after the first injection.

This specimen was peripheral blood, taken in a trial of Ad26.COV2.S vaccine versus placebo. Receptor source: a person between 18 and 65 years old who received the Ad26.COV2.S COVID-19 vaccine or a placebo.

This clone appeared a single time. The CDR3 loop reads CASSLTGTGGNQPQHF. The CDR3 DNA is TGCGCCAGCAGCCTTACCGGGACAGGGGGCAATCAGCCCCAGCATTTT. The chain carries TRBV4-1 and TRBJ1-5, with TRBD1 identical over 10 bases. CDR3 size: 16 residues. V gave up 4 bases and J gave up 2 bases; unmatched junction bases: 5. The V gene's germline CDR1 is MGHRA and CDR2 YSYEKL.

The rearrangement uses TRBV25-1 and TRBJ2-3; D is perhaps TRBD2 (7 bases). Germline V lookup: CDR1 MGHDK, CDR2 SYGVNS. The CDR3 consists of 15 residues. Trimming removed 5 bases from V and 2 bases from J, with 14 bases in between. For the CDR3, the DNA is TGTGCCAGCAGTTGGGCGGGGGCAACCACAGATACGCAGTATTTT. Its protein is CASSWAGATTDTQYF.

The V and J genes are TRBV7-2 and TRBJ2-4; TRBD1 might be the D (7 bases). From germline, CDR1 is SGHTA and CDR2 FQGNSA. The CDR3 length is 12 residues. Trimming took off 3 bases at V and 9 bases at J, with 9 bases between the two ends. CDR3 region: CASSFQGGIQYF. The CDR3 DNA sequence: TGTGCCAGCAGCTTCCAGGGGGGCATTCAGTACTTC.

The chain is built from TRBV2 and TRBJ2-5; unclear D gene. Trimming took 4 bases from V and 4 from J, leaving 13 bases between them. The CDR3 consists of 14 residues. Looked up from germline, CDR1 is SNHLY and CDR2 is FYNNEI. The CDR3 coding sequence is TGTGCCAGCAGTGGGATCCCGGGTGGAGAGACCCAGTACTTC. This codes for CASSGIPGGETQYF.

CDR3 amino acids: CASSPQGRSNQPQHF. CDR3 nucleotides: TGTGCCAGCAGCCCACAGGGAAGGAGCAATCAGCCCCAGCATTTT. This rearrangement joins TRBV27 to TRBJ1-5, with D possibly being TRBD1 (6 bases). The germline V gene encodes CDR1 MNHEY and CDR2 SMNVEV (reference sequence). V was shortened by 6 bases and J by 1 base, with 13 bases between the two germline ends. This CDR3 region has 15 residues.

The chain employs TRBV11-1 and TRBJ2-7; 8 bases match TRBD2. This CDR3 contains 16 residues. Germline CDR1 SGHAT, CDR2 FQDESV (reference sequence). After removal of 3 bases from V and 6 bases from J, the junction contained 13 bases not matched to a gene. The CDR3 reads CASSFPGGLNSGEQYF. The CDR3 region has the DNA TGTGCCAGCAGCTTTCCGGGGGGGCTCAACTCAGGCGAGCAGTACTTC.

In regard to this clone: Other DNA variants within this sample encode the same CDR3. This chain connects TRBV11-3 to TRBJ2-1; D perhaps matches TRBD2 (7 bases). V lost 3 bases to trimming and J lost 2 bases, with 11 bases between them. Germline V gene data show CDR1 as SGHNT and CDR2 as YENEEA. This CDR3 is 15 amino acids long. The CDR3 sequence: CASSLGGGPYNEQFF. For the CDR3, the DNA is TGTGCCAGCAGCTTGGGCGGGGGCCCCTACAATGAGCAGTTCTTC.

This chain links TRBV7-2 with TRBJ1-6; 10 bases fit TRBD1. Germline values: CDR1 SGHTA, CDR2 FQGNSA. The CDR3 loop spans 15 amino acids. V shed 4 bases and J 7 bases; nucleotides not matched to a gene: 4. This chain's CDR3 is CASSWGQGSNSPLHF. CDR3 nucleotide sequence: TGTGCCAGCAGCTGGGGACAGGGGAGCAATTCACCCCTCCACTTT.

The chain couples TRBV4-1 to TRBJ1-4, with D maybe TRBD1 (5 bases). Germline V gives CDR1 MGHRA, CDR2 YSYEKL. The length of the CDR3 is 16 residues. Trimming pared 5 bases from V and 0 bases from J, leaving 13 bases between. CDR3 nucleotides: TGCGCCAGCAGCGCCAGCATGGGGGCAACTAATGAAAAACTGTTTTTT. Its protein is CASSASMGATNEKLFF.

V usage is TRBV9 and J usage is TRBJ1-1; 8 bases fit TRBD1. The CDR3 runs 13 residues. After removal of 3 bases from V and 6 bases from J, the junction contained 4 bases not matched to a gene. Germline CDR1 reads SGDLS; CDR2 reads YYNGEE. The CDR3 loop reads CASSARGPAEAFF. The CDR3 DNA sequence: TGTGCCAGCAGCGCCAGGGGGCCCGCTGAAGCTTTCTTT.

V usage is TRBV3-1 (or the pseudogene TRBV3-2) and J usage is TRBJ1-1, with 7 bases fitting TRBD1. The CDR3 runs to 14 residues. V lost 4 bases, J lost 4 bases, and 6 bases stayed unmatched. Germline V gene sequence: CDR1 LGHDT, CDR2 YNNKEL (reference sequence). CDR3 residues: CASSPPRGGTEAFF. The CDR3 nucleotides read TGTGCCAGCAGCCCCCCCAGGGGGGGCACTGAAGCTTTCTTT.

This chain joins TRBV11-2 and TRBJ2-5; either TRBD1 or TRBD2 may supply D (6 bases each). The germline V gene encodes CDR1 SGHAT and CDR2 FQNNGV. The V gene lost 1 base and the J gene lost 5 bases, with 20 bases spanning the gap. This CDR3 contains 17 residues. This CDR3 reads CASSLGARGRGGETQYF. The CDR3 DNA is TGTGCCAGCAGCTTAGGCGCCCGGGGGCGAGGGGGGGAGACCCAGTACTTC.

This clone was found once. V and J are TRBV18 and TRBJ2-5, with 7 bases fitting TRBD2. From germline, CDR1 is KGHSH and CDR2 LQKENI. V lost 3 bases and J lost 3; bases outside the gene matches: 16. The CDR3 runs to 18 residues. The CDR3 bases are TGTGCCAGCTCACCCCCGGGACTAAGCTCTGGGGTAAAAGAGACCCAGTACTTC. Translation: CASSPPGLSSGVKETQYF.

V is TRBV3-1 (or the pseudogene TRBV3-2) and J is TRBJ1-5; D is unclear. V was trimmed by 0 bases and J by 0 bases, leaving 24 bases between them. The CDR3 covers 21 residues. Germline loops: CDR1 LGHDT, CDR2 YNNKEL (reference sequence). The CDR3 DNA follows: TGTGCCAGCAGCCAAGAGGGTGGTGTGGGCAGGACGCACTATAGCAATCAGCCCCAGCATTTT. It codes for CASSQEGGVGRTHYSNQPQHF.

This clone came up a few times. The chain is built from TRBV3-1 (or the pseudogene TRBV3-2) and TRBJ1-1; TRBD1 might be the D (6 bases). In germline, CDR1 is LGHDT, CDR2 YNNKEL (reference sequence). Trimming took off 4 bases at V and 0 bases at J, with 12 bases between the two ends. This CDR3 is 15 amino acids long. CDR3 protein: CASSPTGPMNTEAFF. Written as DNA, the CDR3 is TGTGCCAGCAGCCCCACAGGGCCCATGAACACTGAAGCTTTCTTT.

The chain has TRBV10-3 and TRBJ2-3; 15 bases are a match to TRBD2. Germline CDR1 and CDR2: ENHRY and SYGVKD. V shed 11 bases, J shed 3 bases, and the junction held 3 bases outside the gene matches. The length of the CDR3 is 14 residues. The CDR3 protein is CAAGTSGGTDTQYF. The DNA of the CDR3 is TGTGCCGCCGGGACTAGCGGGGGGACAGATACGCAGTATTTT.

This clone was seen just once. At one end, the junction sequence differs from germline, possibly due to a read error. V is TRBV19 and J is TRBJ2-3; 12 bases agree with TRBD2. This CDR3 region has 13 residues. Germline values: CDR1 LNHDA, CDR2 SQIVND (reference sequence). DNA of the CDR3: TGTGCCAGTACTAGCGGGGGGGCATGGGGCCCGAATTTT. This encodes CASTSGGAWGPNF.

The CDR3: CATSRALGTSRIEQFF. CDR3 in DNA: TGTGCCACCAGCAGAGCCCTAGGGACTAGTAGGATTGAGCAGTTCTTC. The chain has TRBV15 and TRBJ2-1; TRBD2 agrees at 8 bases. The ends lost 1 base at V and 9 bases at J; junction bases unmatched: 11. From germline, CDR1 is LNHNV and CDR2 YYDKDF (reference sequence). This CDR3 is 16 amino acids long.